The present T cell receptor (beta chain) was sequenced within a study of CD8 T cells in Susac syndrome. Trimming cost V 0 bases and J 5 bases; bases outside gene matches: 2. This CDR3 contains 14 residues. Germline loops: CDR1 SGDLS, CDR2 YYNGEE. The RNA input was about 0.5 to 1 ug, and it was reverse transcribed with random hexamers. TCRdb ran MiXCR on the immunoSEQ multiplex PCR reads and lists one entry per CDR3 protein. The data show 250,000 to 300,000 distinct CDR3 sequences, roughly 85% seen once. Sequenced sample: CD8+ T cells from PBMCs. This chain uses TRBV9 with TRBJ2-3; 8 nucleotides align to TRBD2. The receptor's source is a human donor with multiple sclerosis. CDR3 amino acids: CASSVAGRGDTQYF. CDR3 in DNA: TGTGCCAGCAGCGTAGCCGGGAGGGGAGATACGCAGTATTTT.